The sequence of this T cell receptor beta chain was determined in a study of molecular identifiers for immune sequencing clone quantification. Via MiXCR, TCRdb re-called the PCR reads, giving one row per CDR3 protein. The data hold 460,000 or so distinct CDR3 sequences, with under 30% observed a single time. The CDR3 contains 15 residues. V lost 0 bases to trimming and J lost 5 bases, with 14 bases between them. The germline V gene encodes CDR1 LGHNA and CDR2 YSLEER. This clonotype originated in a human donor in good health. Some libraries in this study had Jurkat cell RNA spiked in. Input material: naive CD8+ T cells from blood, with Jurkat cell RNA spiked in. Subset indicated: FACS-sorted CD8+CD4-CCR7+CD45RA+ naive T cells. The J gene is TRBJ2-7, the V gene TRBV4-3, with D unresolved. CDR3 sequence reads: CASSQDRHTSNEQYF. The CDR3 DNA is TGCGCCAGCAGCCAAGATCGTCACACATCCAACGAGCAGTACTTC.